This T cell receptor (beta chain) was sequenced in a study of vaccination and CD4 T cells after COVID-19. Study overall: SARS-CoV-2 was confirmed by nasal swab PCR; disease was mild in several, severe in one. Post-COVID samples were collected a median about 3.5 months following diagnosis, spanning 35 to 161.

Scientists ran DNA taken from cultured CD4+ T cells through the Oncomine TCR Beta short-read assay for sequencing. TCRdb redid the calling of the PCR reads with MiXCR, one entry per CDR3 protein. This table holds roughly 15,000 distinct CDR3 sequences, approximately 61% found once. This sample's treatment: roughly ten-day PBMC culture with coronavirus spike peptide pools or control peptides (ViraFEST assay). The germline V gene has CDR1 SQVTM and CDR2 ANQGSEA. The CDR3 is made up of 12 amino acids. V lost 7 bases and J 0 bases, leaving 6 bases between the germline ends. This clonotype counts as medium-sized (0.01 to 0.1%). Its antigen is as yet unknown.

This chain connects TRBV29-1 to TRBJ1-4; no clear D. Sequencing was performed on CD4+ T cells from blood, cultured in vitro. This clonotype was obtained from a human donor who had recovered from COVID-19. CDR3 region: CSGATTNEKLFF. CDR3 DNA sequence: TGCAGCGGGGCGACAACTAATGAAAAACTGTTTTTT.